A selection of T cell receptor beta chains follows, all from one sample in a study of shared clonotypes between healthy human individuals. The assay was immunoSEQ multiplex PCR, and TCRdb's table has in-frame clones only and misses some. The sample has under 600,000 clones, 95% to 98% seen once. Sequencing used naive CD8+ T cells sorted from blood. These receptors originate from a man between 25 and 39 years old in good health. Both conserved end residues are part of each CDR3. The D gene is left open where the match is weak. Size tells how often a clone was seen (once, few, many) or the class of an expanded clone, and some rows leave it out.

TRBV7-9,-,TRBJ2-2,-,TGTGCCAGCAGCCCTATCAGAGGGACTCTAAACACCGGGGAGCTGTTTTTT,CASSPIRGTLNTGELFF
TRBV29-1,-,TRBJ1-1,-,TGCAGCGTTGATTTGTCAACGAACACTGAAGCTTTCTTT,CSVDLSTNTEAFF
TRBV27,-,TRBJ2-7,once,TGTGCCAGCAGTTTAGAAGGGGGTATTCCCTACGAGCAGTACTTC,CASSLEGGIPYEQYF
TRBV27,-,TRBJ2-1,-,TGTGCCACCGCACGACCGAGCTCCTACAATGAGCAGTTCTTC,CATARPSSYNEQFF
TRBV10-2,-,TRBJ1-2,-,TGCGCCAGCAGTGAGCGGGGGAAGGACTATGGCTACACCTTC,CASSERGKDYGYTF
TRBV25-1,-,TRBJ2-5,-,TGTGCCAGCAGTGAAGGAAGAGGGAAGGAGACCCAGTACTTC,CASSEGRGKETQYF
TRBV6-1,-,TRBJ2-5,-,TGTGCCAGTAGCCGCCTTCAAGAGACCCAGTACTTC,CASSRLQETQYF
TRBV6-6,TRBD2,TRBJ2-1,-,TGTGCCAGCAGGCAACTAGCGGGAGGGGGCTACAATGAGCAGTTCTTC,CASRQLAGGGYNEQFF
TRBV4-1,-,TRBJ1-1,-,TGCGCCAGCAGCCAAGAGGCAGGGATGAACACTGAAGCTTTCTTT,CASSQEAGMNTEAFF
TRBV13,-,TRBJ2-5,-,TGTGCCAGCAAAGTGGGTGCCGAGACCCAGTACTTC,CASKVGAETQYF
TRBV1,-,TRBJ2-5,-,TGCACCAGCAGCCAAGGTCGGTTCACCTTCGGGACCCAGTACTTC,CTSSQGRFTFGTQYF
TRBV18,-,TRBJ2-4,-,TGTGCCAGCTCACCACAACCCTGGAGGGGGAGAATAGCCAAAAACATTCAGTACTTC,CASSPQPWRGRIAKNIQYF
TRBV9,-,TRBJ2-5,-,TGTGCCAGCAGCGGATGGGACTCTCAAGAGACCCAGTACTTC,CASSGWDSQETQYF
TRBV7-9,TRBD2,TRBJ2-7,-,TGTGCCAGCAGCTTGGGACTAGGCGGGTGGGACGAGCAGTACTTC,CASSLGLGGWDEQYF
TRBV27,-,TRBJ2-1,once,TGTGCCAGCAGTTTATCGCCCCTTAATCTGCGCACGGAGATGCAGTTCTTC,CASSLSPLNLRTEMQFF
TRBV4-1,TRBD2,TRBJ2-7,-,TGCGCCAGCAGCCAAGGGGGTGGCCTAGCGGGGCCCAGGTACGAGCAGTACTTC,CASSQGGGLAGPRYEQYF
TRBV7-8,-,TRBJ1-2,-,TGTGCCAGCAGCTCCTACGGGGGGCCCTTATATGGCTACACCTTC,CASSSYGGPLYGYTF